The 7 T cell receptor beta chains given below trace back to one sample, sequenced in a study of T cell responses to AZD1222 COVID-19 vaccine. Generated by immunoSEQ multiplex PCR, the TCRdb table keeps only in-frame clones and is missing some. The sample holds approximately 110,000 clones, 85% to 90% seen once. The sample in question was peripheral blood, obtained on day 0 of AZD1222 vaccination. These receptors came from an adult in good health.

The rearrangement links TRBV10-1 to TRBJ2-3, with D unclear. Trimming stripped 1 base from V and 6 bases from J, with 8 bases between. The germline CDR1 and CDR2 sequences are WNHNN and SYGVQD (reference sequence). This CDR3 has 13 residues. The CDR3 spells CASSELDSDTQYF. In DNA, the CDR3 is TGCGCCAGCAGTGAGTTAGACTCCGATACGCAGTATTTT.

V usage is TRBV21-1 and J usage is TRBJ2-7; the D call of TRBD2 is as the table states it, not checked on the DNA. TRBV21-1 is described as a pseudogene. The CDR3 contains 14 residues. The CDR3 nucleotides are TGTGCCAGCAGCTCCGGCGGGGGGGGCTACGAGCAGTACTTC. Protein product: CASSSGGGGYEQYF.

The V call is TRBV20-1, the J call TRBJ2-5; D is unresolved. Germline CDR1 DFQATT, CDR2 SNEGSKA (reference sequence). V gave up 0 bases and J gave up 4 bases, with 3 bases separating them. The CDR3 length is 11 residues. CDR3 loop: CSARDVETQYF. The CDR3 nucleotides are TGCAGTGCTAGAGATGTAGAGACCCAGTACTTC.

V and J are TRBV24-1 and TRBJ1-2; possible D gene TRBD1, 5 bases. Trimming removed 3 bases from V and 3 bases from J, with 13 bases in between. CDR3 length equals 15 residues. Germline CDR1 reads KGHDR; CDR2 reads SFDVKD. Here the CDR3 DNA reads TGTGCCACCAGTGATGCCCGCGGGGGATACTATGGCTACACCTTC. The encoded protein is CATSDARGGYYGYTF.

This chain connects TRBV5-8 to TRBJ2-2; D gene unclear. CDR1 and CDR2 from the germline V gene are SGHTS and YDEGEE. The CDR3 runs 17 residues. Trimming pared 6 bases from V and 3 bases from J, leaving 21 bases between. The CDR3 DNA follows: TGTGCCAGCACCCGAAAACAGAGCGTCGTCGACACCGGGGAGCTGTTTTTT. This encodes CASTRKQSVVDTGELFF.

This clone occurred once. Other DNA sequences in the same sample also yield this CDR3. V gene TRBV5-4 combines with J gene TRBJ2-2, with D maybe TRBD2 (6 bases). Germline-derived CDR1 and CDR2 are SGHNT and YYREEE (reference sequence). The CDR3 runs 16 residues. The ends were cut back, 0 bases at V and 0 bases at J, with 9 bases in the middle. DNA of the CDR3: TGTGCCAGCAGCTTGGGCGGCGGGACGAACACCGGGGAGCTGTTTTTT. Translated, it gives CASSLGGGTNTGELFF. Supplemented by reference TRBV5-4 and TRBJ2-2, the full variable domain reads ETGVTQSPTHLIKTRGQQVTLRCSSQSGHNTVSWYQQALGQGPQFIFQYYREEENGRGNFPPRFSGLQFPNYSSELNVNALELDDSALYLCASSLGGGTNTGELFFGEGSRLTVL.

The chain carries TRBV5-8 and TRBJ2-7; D remains unclear. Between the trimmed V and J ends, which lost 2 bases and 3 bases, there was a span of 6 bases. The CDR3 covers 12 residues. Germline values: CDR1 SGHTS, CDR2 YDEGEE. DNA of the CDR3: TGTGCCAGCAGCTTCCCAGTCTACGAGCAGTACTTC. Its protein product is CASSFPVYEQYF. Filled out from reference TRBV5-8 and TRBJ2-7, the complete variable domain reads EAGVTQSPTHLIKTRGQQATLRCSPISGHTSVYWYQQALGLGLQFLLWYDEGEERNRGNFPPRFSGRQFPNYSSELNVNALELEDSALYLCASSFPVYEQYFGPGTRLTVT.